A single sample is the source of the 15 T cell receptor beta chains below, sequenced in a study of Graves' ophthalmopathy and Graves' hyperthyroidism (dated by TCRdb to between 2018 and 2020). These reads were obtained on an Illumina HiSeq 2000. For repertoire sequencing, TCR beta CDR3 regions were amplified from RNA transcripts. The first round of RT-PCR was done with HTBI primers and the Qiagen OneStep RT-PCR kit, and was followed by a second round of multiplex PCR, then size selection and purification. TCRdb reanalyzed the raw reads on its own, using fastp at Q25 for trimming and MiXCR for clone calling, and kept in-frame beta chains. Merged by CDR3 protein, the rows form single entries marked with the most common genes and DNA. This sample comprises roughly 400,000 distinct CDR3 sequences, about 18% of them detected only once. Jointly, the top ten make up around 1.4% of the sample. The sequenced sample was peripheral blood. The source is a woman aged 18-29 years with Graves' ophthalmopathy. Donor details come from another sample of the same person, matched by shared clones.

The sample holds many counts of this clonotype. The gene calls are TRBV27 and TRBJ1-6; D is ambiguous. The V end lost 2 bases, the J end lost 5 bases, and 7 bases lay between the germline ends. Germline V gives CDR1 MNHEY, CDR2 SMNVEV (reference sequence). The length of the CDR3 is 14 residues. CDR3 DNA sequence: TGTGCCAGCAGTTTAAGGCGGAATAATTCACCCCTCCACTTT. Its translation is CASSLRRNNSPLHF.

This clonotype was recorded many times. V is TRBV5-1 and J is TRBJ2-5; TRBD2 aligns across 10 bases. Germline CDR1 and CDR2: SGHRS and YFSETQ. This CDR3 region has 15 residues. The V segment lost 4 bases and the J segment 5 bases; nucleotides outside the gene matches: 8. The CDR3 nucleotides are TGCGCCAGCAGCCTCGGACTAGCGGCTCGGGAGACCCAGTACTTC. Encoded protein: CASSLGLAARETQYF.

In its sample, this clonotype was seen many times. One junction end disagrees with the germline gene, perhaps due to a read error. The chain carries TRBV6-2 or TRBV6-3 and TRBJ1-2; TRBD1 matches 7 bases. CDR1 and CDR2 from the germline V gene are MNHEY and SVGEGT. The length of the CDR3 is 14 residues. CDR3 sequence reads: CASSEPGTVYGHTF. CDR3 nucleotide sequence: TGTGCCAGCAGCGAACCCGGGACAGTTTATGGCCACACCTTC.

Ten or more counts support this clonotype. This chain links TRBV11-2 with TRBJ1-1; 10 nucleotides agree with TRBD1. Germline lookup yields CDR1 SGHAT and CDR2 FQNNGV. The J segment lost 7 bases and the V segment lost 4 bases, leaving 6 bases of the junction unmatched. This CDR3 region has 14 residues. CDR3 protein: CASSSPGQGYEAFF. CDR3 bases: TGTGCCAGCAGCTCTCCGGGACAGGGGTATGAAGCTTTCTTT. Drawing the rest from reference TRBV11-2 and TRBJ1-1, the complete variable domain is EAGVAQSPRYKIIEKRQSVAFWCNPISGHATLYWYQQILGQGPKLLIQFQNNGVVDDSQLPKDRFSAERLKGVDSTLKIQPAKLEDSAVYLCASSSPGQGYEAFFGQGTRLTVV.

The table lists this clonotype with many counts. The chain carries TRBV28 and TRBJ2-7, with TRBD1 matching over 7 bases. This CDR3 is 13 amino acids long. From germline, CDR1 is MDHEN and CDR2 SYDVKM. J lost 3 bases, V lost 6 bases, and 5 bases had no gene match. CDR3: CASRTGPIYEQYF. The CDR3 DNA reads as TGTGCCAGCAGGACAGGGCCTATCTACGAGCAGTACTTC.

This clonotype was seen many times. This rearrangement joins TRBV5-1 to TRBJ1-1, with unresolved D. Trimming cost V 2 bases and J 5 bases, with 13 bases left between them. The CDR3 totals 14 residues. Germline CDR1 and CDR2: SGHRS and YFSETQ. The CDR3 reads CASSFFPILTEAFF. CDR3 bases: TGCGCCAGCAGCTTCTTCCCCATACTTACTGAAGCTTTCTTT.

The chain employs TRBV28 and TRBJ2-7; TRBD1 aligns across 8 bases. This CDR3 spans 15 amino acids. Trimming took 6 bases from V and 2 from J; bases not matched to a gene: 9. Germline CDR1 MDHEN, CDR2 SYDVKM. Here the CDR3 DNA reads TGTGCCAGCAGGCCGGACAGGGAAGGGACCTACGAGCAGTACTTC. Its translation: CASRPDREGTYEQYF.

This clonotype appeared once. The chain joins TRBV6-2 or TRBV6-3 to TRBJ2-7, with TRBD2 identical over 9 bases. The CDR3 loop spans 14 amino acids. The ends lost 2 bases at V and 5 bases at J; junction bases unmatched: 4. Germline V gene sequence: CDR1 MNHEY, CDR2 SVGEGT. Here the CDR3 reads CASSYGGRAHEQYF. In nucleotides, the CDR3 is TGTGCCAGCAGTTACGGCGGGAGGGCGCACGAGCAGTACTTC.

This clonotype appeared many times. This chain links TRBV30 with TRBJ1-6; D call uncertain. V lost 3 bases to trimming and J lost 10 bases, with 13 bases between them. The CDR3 runs to 13 residues. Germline V gene sequence: CDR1 GTSNPN, CDR2 SVGIG (reference sequence). The CDR3 DNA reads TGTGCCTGGAGGGTACAGATGGTCTCACCCCTCCACTTT. Protein sequence: CAWRVQMVSPLHF.

This clonotype occurred many times. The gene calls are TRBV6-5 and TRBJ1-1, with 7 bases aligning to TRBD1. The CDR3 loop spans 13 amino acids. Germline values: CDR1 MNHEY, CDR2 SVGAGI. After removal of 6 bases from V and 6 bases from J, the junction contained 7 bases not matched to a gene. The CDR3 spells CASRTGSPPEAFF. In nucleotides, the CDR3 is TGTGCCAGCAGGACAGGGTCTCCCCCTGAAGCTTTCTTT.

This clonotype was detected many times. This chain connects TRBV7-2 to TRBJ2-7, with TRBD2 matching 11 bases. Per the germline V gene, CDR1 is SGHTA and CDR2 is FQGNSA. With V trimmed by 4 bases and J by 2 bases, 4 bases remained unmatched. CDR3 size: 15 residues. CDR3 residues: CASSSRLAGPYEQYF. CDR3 bases: TGTGCCAGCAGCTCTCGACTAGCGGGACCCTACGAGCAGTACTTC.

This clonotype has ten or more counts. The V call is TRBV11-2, the J call TRBJ1-2; D gene unclear. The CDR3 consists of 13 residues. Trimming took off 2 bases at V and 2 bases at J, with 6 bases between the two ends. From germline, CDR1 is SGHAT and CDR2 FQNNGV. The CDR3 DNA sequence: TGTGCCAGCAGCTTATTAGGAAACTATGGCTACACCTTC. This sequence encodes CASSLLGNYGYTF.

The genes are TRBV27 and TRBJ2-7, with 9 bases matching TRBD1. The CDR3 is made up of 14 amino acids. Germline V gene lookup returns CDR1 MNHEY and CDR2 SMNVEV (reference sequence). Losses at the gene ends were 5 bases for V and 6 bases for J; bases not matched to a gene: 8. CDR3 sequence (DNA): TGTGCCAGCAGTCTCTACCTGGACAGGGGCGAGCAGTACTTC. Translating it yields CASSLYLDRGEQYF.

At least ten counts were recorded for this clonotype. This sequence joins TRBV20-1 and TRBJ2-5; 9 nucleotides align to TRBD2. V was clipped by 5 bases and J by 5 bases; unmatched bases: 12. The CDR3 runs to 15 residues. Germline loops: CDR1 DFQATT, CDR2 SNEGSKA (reference sequence). CDR3 DNA sequence: TGCAGTGCTCCCCCGGGACTAGCATTGACGGAGACCCAGTACTTC. Its protein is CSAPPGLALTETQYF.

The table lists this clonotype with many counts. This chain connects TRBV18 to TRBJ2-5, with 10 positions matching TRBD2. The CDR3 length is 14 residues. V dropped 8 bases and J dropped 5; count of bases not matched to a gene: 8. CDR1 and CDR2 from the germline V gene are KGHSH and LQKENI. The CDR3 nucleotides are TGTGCCAGCATCGCCGGGACTAGCGCGGAGACCCAGTACTTC. This codes for CASIAGTSAETQYF.